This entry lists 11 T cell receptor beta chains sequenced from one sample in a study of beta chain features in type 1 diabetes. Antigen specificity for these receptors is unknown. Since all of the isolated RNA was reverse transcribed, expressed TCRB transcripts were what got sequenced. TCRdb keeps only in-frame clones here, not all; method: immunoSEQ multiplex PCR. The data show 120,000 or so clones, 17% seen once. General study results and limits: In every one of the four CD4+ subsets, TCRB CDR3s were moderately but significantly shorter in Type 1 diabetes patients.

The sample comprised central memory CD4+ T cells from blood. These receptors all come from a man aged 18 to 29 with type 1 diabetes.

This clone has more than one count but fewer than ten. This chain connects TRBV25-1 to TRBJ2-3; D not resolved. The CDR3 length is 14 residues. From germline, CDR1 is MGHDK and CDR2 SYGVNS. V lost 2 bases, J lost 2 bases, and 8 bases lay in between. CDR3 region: CASSEIGVTDTQYF. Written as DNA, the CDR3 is TGTGCCAGCAGTGAAATCGGAGTCACAGATACGCAGTATTTT.

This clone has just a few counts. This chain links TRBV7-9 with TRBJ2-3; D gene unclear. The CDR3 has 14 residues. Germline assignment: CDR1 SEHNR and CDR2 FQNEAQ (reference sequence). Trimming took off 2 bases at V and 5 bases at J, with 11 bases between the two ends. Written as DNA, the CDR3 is TGTGCCAGCAGCTTAACGAGACCGCTAGATACGCAGTATTTT. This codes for CASSLTRPLDTQYF.

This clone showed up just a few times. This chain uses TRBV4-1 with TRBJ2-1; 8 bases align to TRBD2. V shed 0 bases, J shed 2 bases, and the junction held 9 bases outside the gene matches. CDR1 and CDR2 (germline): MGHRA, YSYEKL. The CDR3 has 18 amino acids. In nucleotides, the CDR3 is TGCGCCAGCAGCCAAGACTTTGGGGCTAGCGGGCCCTACAATGAGCAGTTCTTC. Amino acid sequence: CASSQDFGASGPYNEQFF.

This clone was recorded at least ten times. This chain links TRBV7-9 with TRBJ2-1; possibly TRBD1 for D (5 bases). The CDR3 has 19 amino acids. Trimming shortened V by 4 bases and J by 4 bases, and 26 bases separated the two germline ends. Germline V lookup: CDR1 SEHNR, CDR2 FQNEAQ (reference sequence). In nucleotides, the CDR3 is TGTGCCAGCAGCTCCGACCTCCCACAGGTTTCGTCCAAATACAATGAGCAGTTCTTC. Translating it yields CASSSDLPQVSSKYNEQFF.

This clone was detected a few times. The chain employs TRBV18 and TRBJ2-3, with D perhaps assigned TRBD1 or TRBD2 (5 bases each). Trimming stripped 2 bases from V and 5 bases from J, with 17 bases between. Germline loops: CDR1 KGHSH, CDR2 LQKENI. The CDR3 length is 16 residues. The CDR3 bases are TGTGCCAGCTCACCATTTGAAGGGGACGTGGGAGATACGCAGTATTTT. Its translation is CASSPFEGDVGDTQYF. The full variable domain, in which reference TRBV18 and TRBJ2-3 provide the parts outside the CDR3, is NAGVMQNPRHLVRRRGQEARLRCSPMKGHSHVYWYRQLPEEGLKFMVYLQKENIIDESGMPKERFSAEFPKEGPSILRIQQVVRGDSAAYFCASSPFEGDVGDTQYFGPGTRLTVL.

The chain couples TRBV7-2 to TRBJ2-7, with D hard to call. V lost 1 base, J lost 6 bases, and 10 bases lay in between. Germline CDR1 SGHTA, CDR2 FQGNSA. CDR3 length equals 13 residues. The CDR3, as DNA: TGTGCCAGCAGCTTAGTCGGCGCTTCCGAGCAGTACTTC. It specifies CASSLVGASEQYF.

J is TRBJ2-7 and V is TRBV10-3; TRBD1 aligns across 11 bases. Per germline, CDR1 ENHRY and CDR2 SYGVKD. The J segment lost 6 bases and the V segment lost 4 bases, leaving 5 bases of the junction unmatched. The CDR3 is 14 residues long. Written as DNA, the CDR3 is TGTGCCATCAGTGTGGGACAGGGGGATTTCGAGCAGTACTTC. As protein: CAISVGQGDFEQYF.

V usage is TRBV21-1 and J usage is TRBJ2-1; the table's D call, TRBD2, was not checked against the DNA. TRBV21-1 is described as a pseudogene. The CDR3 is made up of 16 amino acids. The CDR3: CASNYSGSVSYNEQFF. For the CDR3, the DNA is TGTGCCAGCAACTATAGCGGGAGCGTATCCTACAATGAGCAGTTCTTC.

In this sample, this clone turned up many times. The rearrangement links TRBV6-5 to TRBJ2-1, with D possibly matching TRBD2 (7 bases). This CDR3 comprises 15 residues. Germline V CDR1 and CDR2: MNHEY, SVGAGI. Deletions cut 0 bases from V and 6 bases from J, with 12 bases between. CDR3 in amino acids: CASSYSRRGGNEQFF. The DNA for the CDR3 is TGTGCCAGCAGTTACTCGAGGAGGGGGGGCAATGAGCAGTTCTTC.

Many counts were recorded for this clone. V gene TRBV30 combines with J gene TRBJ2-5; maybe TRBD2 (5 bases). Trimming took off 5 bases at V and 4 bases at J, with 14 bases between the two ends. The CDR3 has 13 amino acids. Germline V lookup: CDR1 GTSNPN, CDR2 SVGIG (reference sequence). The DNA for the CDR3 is TGTGCCTGGGGAACTAGTCTGGGAGAGACCCAGTACTTC. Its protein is CAWGTSLGETQYF.

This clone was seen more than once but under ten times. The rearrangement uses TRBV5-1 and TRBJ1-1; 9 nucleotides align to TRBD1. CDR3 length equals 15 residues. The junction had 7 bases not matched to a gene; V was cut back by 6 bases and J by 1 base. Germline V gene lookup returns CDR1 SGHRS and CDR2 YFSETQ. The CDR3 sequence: CASKDRTGENTEAFF. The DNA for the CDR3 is TGCGCCAGCAAGGATCGGACAGGGGAGAACACTGAAGCTTTCTTT. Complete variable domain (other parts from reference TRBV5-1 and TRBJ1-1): KAGVTQTPRYLIKTRGQQVTLSCSPISGHRSVSWYQQTPGQGLQFLFEYFSETQRNKGNFPGRFSGRQFSNSRSEMNVSTLELGDSALYLCASKDRTGENTEAFFGQGTRLTVV.